The present entry profiles one TCR beta chain with its context. The target antigen is unknown. The data originate from a study of T cell repertoires in cytomegalovirus infection. Study summary: CMV epitopes, recently identified HLA-C-restricted and well-studied HLA-B-restricted, were used.

CDR1 is MGHRA, CDR2 YSYEKL, per germline. The CDR3 runs 16 residues. V gave up 3 bases and J gave up 4 bases; unmatched junction bases: 8. TCRdb fed the reads into MiXCR, producing one record per CDR3 protein. The table lists roughly 170,000 distinct CDR3 sequences, approximately 21% of them singletons. The rearrangement uses TRBV4-1 and TRBJ2-7; 11 nucleotides line up with TRBD1. The sequencing here drew on CD8+ T cells from cultured PBMCs, taken from culture after CMV antigen stimulation. The clonotype originates from a human donor in good health (CMV status not recorded). Some clones in this sample may be carry-over from other donors' samples. This chain's CDR3 is CASSHAGTGGGYEQYF. The CDR3 DNA sequence: TGCGCCAGCAGCCATGCCGGGACAGGGGGTGGTTACGAGCAGTACTTC.